The 17 T cell receptor beta chains given below trace back to one sample, sequenced in a study of PD-L1 blockade in urothelial cancer. The repertoire was sequenced with immunoSEQ multiplex PCR; TCRdb's copy has only in-frame clones and lacks some. Among approximately 1,600 clones listed, roughly a third were seen once. The sample was tumor tissue, taken before atezolizumab (anti-PD-L1) treatment. The source is a woman aged 55 to 70 with urothelial cancer.

Only a few counts were recorded for this clone. One junction end disagrees with the germline gene, perhaps due to a read error. The chain has TRBV6-8 and TRBJ1-6; 10 bases line up with TRBD1. Germline CDR1 is MNHGY and CDR2 is SAAAGT. This CDR3 region has 14 residues. This chain's CDR3 is CAISPGQGDSPLHF. The CDR3 DNA follows: TGTGCCATCAGTCCCGGACAGGGGGATTCACCCCTCCACTTT.

J is TRBJ2-3 and V is TRBV18; D is perhaps TRBD2 (6 bases). With 3 bases removed from V and 1 base from J, the gap between germline ends came to 14 bases. The CDR3 runs 16 residues. The germline CDR1 and CDR2 sequences are KGHSH and LQKENI. The DNA of the CDR3 is TGTGCCAGCTCACCCTGGGGGGAAGGGGGCACAGATACGCAGTATTTT. Translating gives CASSPWGEGGTDTQYF.

The V call is TRBV28, the J call TRBJ1-4, with 8 bases that match TRBD1. There are 15 residues in the CDR3. J gave up 7 bases and V 5 bases, and 9 bases lay outside the gene matches. CDR1 is MDHEN, CDR2 SYDVKM, per germline. DNA of the CDR3: TGTGCCAGCAGTCCGCCGGACAGGGTAACTGAAAAACTGTTTTTT. It codes for CASSPPDRVTEKLFF.

This sequence joins TRBV28 and TRBJ1-2, with 9 nucleotides matching TRBD1. Germline values: CDR1 MDHEN, CDR2 SYDVKM. The J segment lost 8 bases and the V segment lost 4 bases, leaving 8 bases of the junction unmatched. The CDR3 sequence is 14 residues long. The CDR3 is CASSSRDRVGGYTF. CDR3 DNA: TGTGCCAGCAGTTCAAGGGACAGGGTGGGAGGCTACACCTTC.

The chain has TRBV15 and TRBJ2-1; 7 nucleotides align to TRBD1. The ends lost 5 bases at V and 0 bases at J; junction bases unmatched: 7. The V gene's germline CDR1 is LNHNV and CDR2 YYDKDF (reference sequence). The CDR3 length is 16 residues. CDR3 protein: CATSGADRSSYNEQFF. DNA for the CDR3: TGTGCCACCAGCGGGGCGGACAGGAGCTCCTACAATGAGCAGTTCTTC.

This sequence joins TRBV19 and TRBJ1-5; D unresolved. The length of the CDR3 is 12 residues. From germline, CDR1 is LNHDA and CDR2 SQIVND (reference sequence). V was pared by 5 bases and J by 6 bases, with 8 bases between. CDR3 residues: CASSEGGQPQHF. DNA for the CDR3: TGTGCCAGTAGTGAGGGAGGTCAGCCCCAGCATTTT. Full variable domain (remainder filled in from reference TRBV19 and TRBJ1-5): DGGITQSPKYLFRKEGQNVTLSCEQNLNHDAMYWYRQDPGQGLRLIYYSQIVNDFQKGDIAEGYSVSREKKESFPLTVTSAQKNPTAFYLCASSEGGQPQHFGDGTRLSIL.

V usage is TRBV9 and J usage is TRBJ1-2; unclear D gene. The CDR3 extends over 12 amino acids. The germline CDR1 and CDR2 sequences are SGDLS and YYNGEE. Trimming pared 7 bases from V and 7 bases from J, leaving 14 bases between. The CDR3 protein is CASLFALRGYTF. The CDR3 DNA sequence: TGTGCCAGCCTCTTCGCTCTCCGTGGCTACACCTTC.

V and J are TRBV18 and TRBJ1-5; a possible D gene is TRBD1 (5 bases). In germline, CDR1 is KGHSH, CDR2 LQKENI. This CDR3 has 15 amino acids. The V and J ends lost 2 bases and 3 bases respectively, with 11 bases between them. Here the CDR3 reads CASSPRPGLNQPQHF. The CDR3 DNA is TGTGCCAGCTCACCAAGGCCGGGACTCAATCAGCCCCAGCATTTT. Full variable domain (outside the CDR3, taken from reference TRBV18 and TRBJ1-5): NAGVMQNPRHLVRRRGQEARLRCSPMKGHSHVYWYRQLPEEGLKFMVYLQKENIIDESGMPKERFSAEFPKEGPSILRIQQVVRGDSAAYFCASSPRPGLNQPQHFGDGTRLSIL.

V is TRBV7-7 and J is TRBJ2-7; D possibly corresponds to TRBD1 (7 bases). CDR3 length: 16 amino acids. Germline assignment: CDR1 SSHAT and CDR2 FNYEAQ (reference sequence). V was shortened by 5 bases and J by 1 base, with 18 bases between the two germline ends. The CDR3 DNA follows: TGTGCCAGCAGCGCACTTTACGGGGGACAGTCCTACGAGCAGTACTTC. It translates to CASSALYGGQSYEQYF.

This clone was seen just once. This sequence joins TRBV5-1 and TRBJ1-1; D call uncertain. The CDR3 is made up of 15 amino acids. The germline V and J ends were trimmed by 2 bases and 3 bases, with 14 bases remaining between them. Germline CDR1 is SGHRS and CDR2 is YFSETQ. The CDR3 protein is CASSLGLYSHTEAFF. The CDR3 nucleotides read TGCGCCAGCAGCTTAGGGCTTTACAGTCACACTGAAGCTTTCTTT.

This clone is classed as medium-sized. The rearrangement uses TRBV6-8 and TRBJ2-5; D gene unclear. Trimming took off 6 bases at V and 4 bases at J, with 15 bases between the two ends. The CDR3 is made up of 14 amino acids. Germline assignment: CDR1 MNHGY and CDR2 SAAAGT. As DNA, the CDR3 is TGTGCCAGCAGAAACCCGGAACACCGAGAGACCCAGTACTTC. Protein: CASRNPEHRETQYF.

This clone was recorded a few times. The rearrangement uses TRBV28 and TRBJ1-5; 7 bases line up with TRBD1. This CDR3 region has 15 residues. Losses at the gene ends were 5 bases for V and 1 base for J; bases not matched to a gene: 5. Germline-derived CDR1 and CDR2 are MDHEN and SYDVKM. The CDR3 loop reads CASSEGGGSNQPQHF. CDR3 nucleotide sequence: TGTGCCAGCAGTGAAGGGGGCGGAAGCAATCAGCCCCAGCATTTT.

This clone was detected only a few times. This sequence joins TRBV12-2 and TRBJ1-1. TRBV12-2 is flagged as a pseudogene. CDR3 length: 15 amino acids. This CDR3 reads CATQLGLRWDTEAFF. The CDR3 region has the DNA TGTGCCACCCAACTGGGACTCCGGTGGGACACTGAAGCTTTCTTT.

This clone was counted between two and nine times. CDR3 region: CASSLEGGTNEKLFF. CDR3 coding DNA: TGTGCCAGCAGCTTAGAAGGGGGGACTAATGAAAAACTGTTTTTT. This chain joins TRBV11-3 and TRBJ1-4; D perhaps matches TRBD1 (6 bases). Germline V CDR1 and CDR2: SGHNT, YENEEA. V lost 0 bases and J 2 bases, leaving 7 bases between the germline ends. This CDR3 has 15 residues. Variable domain in full (rest from reference TRBV11-3 and TRBJ1-4): EAGVVQSPRYKIIEKKQPVAFWCNPISGHNTLYWYLQNLGQGPELLIRYENEEAVDDSQLPKDRFSAERLKGVDSTLKIQPAELGDSAVYLCASSLEGGTNEKLFFGSGTQLSVL.

There are a few counts of this clone. The chain joins TRBV7-6 to TRBJ1-1, with D tentatively TRBD1 (5 bases). Germline-derived CDR1 and CDR2 are SGHVS and FNYEAQ. V was pared by 2 bases and J by 7 bases, with 14 bases between. The CDR3 length is 14 residues. CDR3 nucleotide sequence: TGTGCCAGCAGCTTAAGGACACCCCGGAATGAAGCTTTCTTT. This codes for CASSLRTPRNEAFF.

Only a few counts were recorded for this clone. The chain uses TRBV18 and TRBJ1-1; D is possibly TRBD1 (6 bases). The length of the CDR3 is 15 residues. Trimming took 6 bases from V and 1 from J, leaving 15 bases between them. The V gene's germline CDR1 is KGHSH and CDR2 LQKENI. As DNA, the CDR3 is TGTGCCAGCTCCCTAGCATCCAGGGGGAACACTGAAGCTTTCTTT. Amino acids: CASSLASRGNTEAFF.

This clone was counted between two and nine times. This sequence joins TRBV19 and TRBJ1-2; D is uncertain. Germline loops: CDR1 LNHDA, CDR2 SQIVND (reference sequence). V gave up 6 bases and J gave up 1 base, with 9 bases separating them. The CDR3 totals 13 residues. CDR3 nucleotides: TGTGCCAGTAGCCGTGAAGGTAACTATGGCTACACCTTC. Translating gives CASSREGNYGYTF.